This T cell receptor (beta chain) emerged from a study of OX40 agonist ivuxolimab in advanced cancers. With 3 bases clipped from V and 4 bases from J, the junction kept 3 bases outside the gene matches. The length of the CDR3 is 13 residues. From germline, CDR1 is ENHRY and CDR2 SYGVKD. For this clone: Its cognate antigen is unknown.

Study results and limitations: Doses of 0.1 to 3.0 mg/kg were accompanied by clonal expansion of CD4+ and CD8+ blood T cells by week 6.

Assay used: immunoSEQ multiplex PCR; TCRdb lists only in-frame clones, some missing. The table includes tens of thousands of clones, 82% detected once. The receptor's source is an adult with an advanced solid tumor such as melanoma, head and neck, liver or kidney cancer. The chain uses TRBV10-3 and TRBJ2-7; 7 bases match TRBD1. The material was CD4+ or CD8+ T cells sorted from blood, obtained in a trial of the OX40 agonist ivuxolimab. As DNA, the CDR3 is TGTGCCATCAGTGACCGGGACAGTTACGAGCAGTACTTC. Its protein is CAISDRDSYEQYF.